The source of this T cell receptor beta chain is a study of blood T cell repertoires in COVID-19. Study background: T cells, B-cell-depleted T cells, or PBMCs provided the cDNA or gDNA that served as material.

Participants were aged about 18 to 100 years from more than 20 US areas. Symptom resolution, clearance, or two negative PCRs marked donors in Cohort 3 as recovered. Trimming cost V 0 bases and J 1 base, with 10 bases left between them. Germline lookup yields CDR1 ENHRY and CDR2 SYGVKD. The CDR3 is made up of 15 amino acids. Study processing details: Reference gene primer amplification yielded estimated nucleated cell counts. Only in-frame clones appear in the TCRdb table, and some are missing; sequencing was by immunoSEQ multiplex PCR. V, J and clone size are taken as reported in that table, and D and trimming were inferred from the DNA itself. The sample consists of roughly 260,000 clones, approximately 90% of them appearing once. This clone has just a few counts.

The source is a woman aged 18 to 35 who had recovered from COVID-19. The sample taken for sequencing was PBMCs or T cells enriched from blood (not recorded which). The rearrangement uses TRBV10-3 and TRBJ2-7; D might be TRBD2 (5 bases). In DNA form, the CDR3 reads TGTGCCATCAGTGAGTCCGGGGAGTTATCCTACGAGCAGTACTTC. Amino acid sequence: CAISESGELSYEQYF.